These T cell receptor beta chains were read from a single sample in a study of cytomegalovirus exposure and HLA in healthy donors. The data were produced by immunoSEQ multiplex PCR, yet TCRdb's version contains in-frame clones alone and is incomplete. The data contain under 150,000 clones, roughly 80% of them seen just once; the ten biggest clones take up 5.4%. Material for sequencing was PBMCs. Source of these receptors: a woman aged 25 to 39 in good health and CMV-seropositive. The CDR3 runs from the conserved cysteine through the conserved F or W. The D gene is left open where the match is weak. Where a row states a size, it is once, few, many or the class of an expanded clone; other rows omit it.

size: few; D: TRBD2; J: TRBJ2-1; V: TRBV6-1; CDR3: CASSEIWEGGYNEQFF; DNA: TGTGCCAGCAGTGAGATTTGGGAGGGTGGGTACAATGAGCAGTTCTTC
size: -; D: -; J: TRBJ1-1; V: TRBV7-3; CDR3: CASSPDIGLNTEAFF; DNA: TGTGCCAGCAGCCCGGACATAGGCCTGAACACTGAAGCTTTCTTT
size: -; D: TRBD1; J: TRBJ1-5; V: TRBV28; CDR3: CASRSGTVEYSNQPQHF; DNA: TGTGCCAGCAGGTCGGGGACAGTCGAATATAGCAATCAGCCCCAGCATTTT
size: -; D: -; J: TRBJ2-5; V: TRBV6-1; CDR3: CASSEVSSVRVTQYF; DNA: TGTGCCAGCAGTGAAGTGAGTAGCGTGAGGGTGACCCAGTACTTC
size: -; D: -; J: TRBJ1-2; V: TRBV5-8; CDR3: CASSRGQLVPYGYTF; DNA: TGTGCCAGCAGCCGAGGACAGTTGGTTCCCTATGGCTACACCTTC
size: -; D: -; J: TRBJ1-1; V: TRBV7-9; CDR3: CASSPTLNTEAFF; DNA: TGTGCCAGCAGCCCCACACTGAACACTGAAGCTTTCTTT
size: -; D: -; J: TRBJ1-2; V: TRBV19; CDR3: CASSMGQGDYGYTF; DNA: TGTGCCAGTAGTATGGGTCAGGGCGACTATGGCTACACCTTC
size: -; D: -; J: TRBJ1-2; V: TRBV10-3; CDR3: CAISEMALSGADGYTF; DNA: TGTGCCATCAGTGAGATGGCACTATCGGGAGCGGATGGCTACACCTTC
size: -; D: -; J: TRBJ2-3; V: TRBV29-1; CDR3: CSVAPHLKPDTQYF; DNA: TGCAGCGTTGCTCCTCACTTAAAGCCAGATACGCAGTATTTT
size: -; D: -; J: TRBJ2-1; V: TRBV15; CDR3: CATSESGAEQFF; DNA: TGTGCCACCAGTGAGAGCGGCGCTGAGCAGTTCTTC
size: -; D: -; J: TRBJ1-1; V: TRBV6-5; CDR3: CASSYGGARGTEAFF; DNA: TGTGCCAGCAGTTACGGGGGGGCTCGAGGCACTGAAGCTTTCTTT
size: -; D: TRBD1; J: TRBJ2-5; V: TRBV5-1; CDR3: CASRFTGGQETQYF; DNA: TGCGCCAGCAGATTCACAGGGGGCCAAGAGACCCAGTACTTC
size: -; D: -; J: TRBJ1-5; V: TRBV9; CDR3: CASSEQDSNQPQHF; DNA: TGTGCCAGCAGCGAACAGGATAGCAATCAGCCCCAGCATTTT
size: -; D: -; J: TRBJ1-1; V: TRBV7-9; CDR3: CASSQRSMNTEAFF; DNA: TGTGCCAGCAGCCAGCGTAGCATGAACACTGAAGCTTTCTTT
size: -; D: -; J: TRBJ1-5; V: TRBV4-2; CDR3: CASSLNIHQPQHF; DNA: TGTGCCAGCAGCCTAAATATCCATCAGCCCCAGCATTTT
size: -; D: TRBD2; J: TRBJ2-5; V: TRBV10-3; CDR3: CAISPGTSGTHLTQYF; DNA: TGTGCCATCAGTCCTGGGACTAGCGGGACCCACTTGACCCAGTACTTC
size: -; D: TRBD1; J: TRBJ1-1; V: TRBV28; CDR3: CASSYRGTEAFF; DNA: TGTGCCAGCAGTTACAGGGGGACTGAAGCTTTCTTT
size: -; D: -; J: TRBJ2-1; V: TRBV7-9; CDR3: CASSLAGGPSNEQFF; DNA: TGTGCCAGCAGCTTAGCGGGGGGACCTAGCAATGAGCAGTTCTTC
size: -; D: -; J: TRBJ1-2; V: TRBV5-1; CDR3: CASSSGPGEGYGYTF; DNA: TGCGCCAGCAGCAGCGGTCCGGGAGAAGGATATGGCTACACCTTC
size: -; D: -; J: TRBJ1-3; V: TRBV4-2; CDR3: CASSEPGLESGNTIYF; DNA: TGTGCCAGCAGCGAACCGGGACTGGAGTCTGGAAACACCATATATTTT
size: -; D: -; J: TRBJ1-2; V: TRBV7-9; CDR3: CASSFDGDYGYTF; DNA: TGTGCCAGCAGCTTTGACGGGGACTATGGCTACACCTTC
size: -; D: TRBD2; J: TRBJ2-5; V: TRBV6-6; CDR3: CASSYSLLAIEETQYF; DNA: TGTGCCAGCAGTTACTCTTTACTAGCGATCGAGGAGACCCAGTACTTC